The present T cell receptor beta chain was sequenced within a study of cytomegalovirus exposure and HLA in healthy donors. In regard to this clone: The antigen remains undetermined.

The CDR3 totals 14 residues. CDR1 and CDR2 from the germline V gene are SEHNR and FQNEAQ (reference sequence). PCR used 60 Vbeta primers and 13 Jbeta primers. Clones were sequenced by immunoSEQ multiplex PCR, and TCRdb holds only the in-frame ones, with some missing. The sample has roughly 140,000 clones, about 75% seen once; the top ten hold over 0.6%. General study findings and limits: The classifier reportedly diagnosed cytomegalovirus status with high sensitivity and specificity. It was reported that TCR beta sequences correctly inferred the HLA-A and HLA-B alleles for most subjects. The likely origin of a cluster of highly shared sequence variants was a sequencing artifact.

Donors were nominally healthy when sampled, though unrecorded immune exposures were likely. This chain uses TRBV7-9 with TRBJ2-5; 7 bases align to TRBD1. The closer fit of TRBJ2-7 to the DNA end suggests the J call may be wrong. The receptor was isolated from a male donor in good health and CMV-seronegative. Sequenced: PBMCs. The CDR3 nucleotides read TGTGCCAGCAGCCCAGACAGGGTGGTGGCCGAGCAGTACTTC. Amino acids: CASSPDRVVAEQYF.